Listed here are 22 T cell receptor beta chains from one sample, sequenced in a study of cytomegalovirus exposure and HLA in healthy donors. This table comes from immunoSEQ multiplex PCR, and its TCRdb copy is limited to in-frame clones, with some not included. The top ten hold around 2% of the sample, which has 150,000 to 200,000 clones, approximately 86% seen once. The specimen was PBMCs. The receptors shown here come from a young man in good health and CMV-seropositive.

The V gene is TRBV19, the J gene TRBJ1-1; 9 bases line up with TRBD1. V lost 4 bases to trimming and J lost 4 bases; unmatched junction nucleotides: 13. CDR1 and CDR2 (germline): LNHDA, SQIVND (reference sequence). The CDR3 contains 17 residues. CDR3 in DNA: TGTGCCAGTAGTACCCCTCTCGGGACAGGGAGGGGCACTGAAGCTTTCTTT. Translating gives CASSTPLGTGRGTEAFF.

V gene TRBV9 combines with J gene TRBJ2-5, with 9 bases fitting TRBD1. This CDR3 is 15 amino acids long. V dropped 3 bases and J dropped 5; count of bases not matched to a gene: 8. Germline V gene lookup returns CDR1 SGDLS and CDR2 YYNGEE. CDR3 nucleotides: TGTGCCAGCAGCGCGGGGACAGGGAGTAGGGAGACCCAGTACTTC. Protein: CASSAGTGSRETQYF.

The rearrangement uses TRBV19 and TRBJ2-1; D is perhaps TRBD1 (6 bases). V lost 4 bases to trimming and J lost 4 bases, with 14 bases between them. CDR3 length equals 15 residues. Germline-derived CDR1 and CDR2 are LNHDA and SQIVND (reference sequence). CDR3 nucleotides: TGTGCCAGTAGTACCGAGGACAGCCCATACAATGAGCAGTTCTTC. Translating gives CASSTEDSPYNEQFF.

The genes are TRBV7-3 and TRBJ2-2; 8 bases match TRBD1. The germline V gene encodes CDR1 SGHTA and CDR2 FQGTGA. V gave up 2 bases and J gave up 1 base; unmatched junction bases: 3. The CDR3 sequence is 16 residues long. CDR3 residues: CASSLGGQGNTGELFF. The CDR3 DNA sequence: TGTGCCAGCAGCTTAGGCGGACAGGGGAACACCGGGGAGCTGTTTTTT. Looking up the rest from reference TRBV7-3 and TRBJ2-2 gives the full variable domain: GAGVSQTPSNKVTEKGKYVELRCDPISGHTALYWYRQSLGQGPEFLIYFQGTGAADDSGLPNDRFFAVRPEGSVSTLKIQRTERGDSAVYLCASSLGGQGNTGELFFGEGSRLTVL.

The gene calls are TRBV4-2 and TRBJ1-2; D not certain. V gave up 8 bases and J gave up 5 bases, with 9 bases separating them. Germline V lookup: CDR1 LGHNA, CDR2 YNFKEQ. This CDR3 is built from 11 residues. For the CDR3, the DNA is TGTGCCAGCCGAACTACATATGGCTACACCTTC. Translating it yields CASRTTYGYTF.

This clone occurred once. The rearrangement links TRBV7-9 to TRBJ2-5; 13 positions agree with TRBD2. The CDR3 is 18 amino acids. From germline, CDR1 is SEHNR and CDR2 FQNEAQ (reference sequence). J was trimmed by 2 bases and V by 5 bases; bases with no gene match: 11. The CDR3 DNA reads as TGTGCCAGCAGCCAGCTCCGGACTAGCGGGGGTCAGCAAGAGACCCAGTACTTC. This gives the protein CASSQLRTSGGQQETQYF.

This chain connects TRBV27 to TRBJ1-2; D remains ambiguous. Germline V gene lookup returns CDR1 MNHEY and CDR2 SMNVEV (reference sequence). Trimming cost V 3 bases and J 3 bases, with 11 bases left between them. CDR3 size: 14 residues. The CDR3 here is CASSFRSEDYGYTF. As DNA, the CDR3 is TGTGCCAGCAGTTTTCGTTCAGAGGACTATGGCTACACCTTC.

The chain uses TRBV9 and TRBJ2-5, with a weak D call TRBD1 (5 bases). Germline V gene data show CDR1 as SGDLS and CDR2 as YYNGEE. Trimming took off 2 bases at V and 2 bases at J, with 16 bases between the two ends. CDR3 length equals 16 residues. CDR3 nucleotide sequence: TGTGCCAGCAGCGTGGGCACCTTGGGGCTACAAGAGACCCAGTACTTC. Encoded protein: CASSVGTLGLQETQYF.

In nucleotides, the CDR3 is TGTGCCAGCAGCCAGGGCAGGGTTGGAAACACCATATATTTT. This gives the protein CASSQGRVGNTIYF. The J gene is TRBJ1-3, the V gene TRBV13; TRBD1 is a possible D gene (5 bases). Per germline, CDR1 PRHDT and CDR2 FYEKMQ (reference sequence). The CDR3 spans 14 residues. The V end lost 5 bases, the J end lost 3 bases, and 11 bases lay between the germline ends. Full variable domain (missing parts from reference TRBV13 and TRBJ1-3): AAGVIQSPRHLIKEKRETATLKCYPIPRHDTVYWYQQGPGQDPQFLISFYEKMQSDKGSIPDRFSAQQFSDYHSELNMSSLELGDSALYFCASSQGRVGNTIYFGEGSWLTVV.

V and J are TRBV6-5 and TRBJ2-3; 13 bases map to TRBD2. V dropped 5 bases and J dropped 6; count of bases not matched to a gene: 5. Germline CDR1 MNHEY, CDR2 SVGAGI. The CDR3 runs 15 residues. The CDR3 here is CASSKGLAGWDTQYF. Here the CDR3 DNA reads TGTGCCAGCAGTAAGGGACTAGCGGGGTGGGATACGCAGTATTTT.

This clone was recorded once. The gene calls are TRBV21-1 and TRBJ1-3; the tabulated D call, TRBD1, remains unverified against the DNA. TRBV21-1 is a pseudogene locus. CDR3 length equals 16 residues. In DNA form, the CDR3 reads TGTGCCAGCAGCAAAGGGACAGGGAGCTCTGGAAACACCATATATTTT. The encoded protein is CASSKGTGSSGNTIYF.

This sequence joins TRBV4-3 and TRBJ2-7, with a tentative D call TRBD2 (7 bases). This CDR3 contains 17 residues. Germline-derived CDR1 and CDR2 are LGHNA and YSLEER. Deletions cut 1 base from V and 4 bases from J, with 20 bases between. CDR3 sequence: CASSQAPTSGGHYEQYF. In DNA form, the CDR3 reads TGCGCCAGCAGCCAAGCCCCAACCTCCGGGGGGCATTACGAGCAGTACTTC.

In DNA form, the CDR3 reads TGTGCCAGCAGTCAAGGACAGGGGCTGTACGAGCAGTACTTC. It is translated as CASSQGQGLYEQYF. The V call is TRBV27, the J call TRBJ2-7, with 9 bases matching TRBD1. Trimming took 5 bases from V and 4 from J; bases not matched to a gene: 6. CDR3 size: 14 residues. Germline V CDR1 and CDR2: MNHEY, SMNVEV (reference sequence).

The chain joins TRBV30 to TRBJ2-3; weak D call: TRBD2 (7 bases). Germline CDR1 reads GTSNPN; CDR2 reads SVGIG (reference sequence). This CDR3 is built from 11 residues. V was trimmed by 2 bases and J by 15 bases, leaving 15 bases between them. The CDR3 DNA reads TGTGCCTGGAGTAGGGGGGGGGTCGACTATTTT. Translation gives CAWSRGGVDYF. Full variable domain (rest looked up from reference TRBV30 and TRBJ2-3): SQTIHQWPATLVQPVGSPLSLECTVEGTSNPNLYWYRQAAGRGLQLLFYSVGIGQISSEVPQNLSASRPQDRQFILSSKKLLLSDSGFYLCAWSRGGVDYFGPGTRLTVL.

The chain uses TRBV7-9 and TRBJ1-5, with D perhaps matching TRBD1 (5 bases). CDR3 length: 15 residues. The V gene's germline CDR1 is SEHNR and CDR2 FQNEAQ (reference sequence). Between the trimmed V and J ends, which lost 2 bases and 5 bases, there was a span of 13 bases. CDR3 sequence: CASSLIGGGDQPQHF. In DNA form, the CDR3 reads TGTGCCAGCAGCTTAATCGGGGGGGGAGATCAGCCCCAGCATTTT.

The rearrangement links TRBV15 to TRBJ1-2, with 7 bases identical to TRBD1. CDR3 length: 15 residues. CDR1 is LNHNV and CDR2 is YYDKDF in the germline V gene (reference sequence). Unmatched junction bases numbered 10, after V lost 5 bases and J lost 4 bases. DNA of the CDR3: TGTGCCACCAGCTCCCGGGACAGTCAAATCTATGGCTACACCTTC. This translates into CATSSRDSQIYGYTF.

The chain has TRBV5-1 and TRBJ1-3; TRBD1 matches at 7 bases. In germline, CDR1 is SGHRS, CDR2 YFSETQ. This CDR3 is built from 15 residues. The V gene end was trimmed by 5 bases and the J gene end by 0 bases; junction bases not matched to a gene: 5. CDR3 region: CASRIGQASGNTIYF. CDR3 DNA sequence: TGCGCCAGCAGGATCGGACAGGCCTCTGGAAACACCATATATTTT. The whole variable domain, filled in from reference TRBV5-1 and TRBJ1-3, reads KAGVTQTPRYLIKTRGQQVTLSCSPISGHRSVSWYQQTPGQGLQFLFEYFSETQRNKGNFPGRFSGRQFSNSRSEMNVSTLELGDSALYLCASRIGQASGNTIYFGEGSWLTVV.

The genes are TRBV4-1 and TRBJ2-3; TRBD2 is a possible D gene (6 bases). The CDR3 has 15 residues. Trimming took 4 bases from V and 2 from J, leaving 13 bases between them. Per germline, CDR1 MGHRA and CDR2 YSYEKL. The CDR3 nucleotides are TGCGCCAGCAGCCTCGTGGGGGGTGACACAGATACGCAGTATTTT. Its translation is CASSLVGGDTDTQYF.

This rearrangement joins TRBV2 to TRBJ2-5; D might be TRBD1 (6 bases). Germline V gives CDR1 SNHLY, CDR2 FYNNEI. CDR3 length: 13 residues. Trimming left V 4 bases short and J 5 bases short, with 11 bases between. The CDR3 sequence: CASSGRTEETQYF. In DNA form, the CDR3 reads TGTGCCAGCAGTGGAAGGACAGAGGAGACCCAGTACTTC.

This clone was recorded only once. This chain links TRBV19 with TRBJ2-1; tentatively, D is TRBD1 (6 bases). Germline values: CDR1 LNHDA, CDR2 SQIVND (reference sequence). V dropped 5 bases and J dropped 4 bases, with 18 bases sitting between them. The CDR3 has 16 amino acids. CDR3 amino acids: CASSAQGVRMYNEQFF. The CDR3 DNA sequence: TGTGCCAGTAGTGCACAGGGTGTTCGGATGTACAATGAGCAGTTCTTC.

This clone showed up just once. The chain is built from TRBV6-4 and TRBJ2-1; maybe TRBD2 (5 bases). The germline CDR1 and CDR2 sequences are MRHNA and SNTAGT. V lost 5 bases, J lost 9 bases, and 14 bases lay in between. CDR3 size: 13 residues. The chain's CDR3 is CASSSSNVGEQFF. Written as DNA, the CDR3 is TGTGCCAGCAGTTCTAGCAACGTGGGTGAGCAGTTCTTC.

This clone was seen only once. The V and J genes are TRBV28 and TRBJ2-7; D gene ambiguous. The CDR3 has 13 amino acids. The germline gives CDR1 MDHEN, CDR2 SYDVKM. V lost 6 bases and J 3 bases, leaving 12 bases between the germline ends. The CDR3 nucleotides are TGTGCCAGCAGGAAACACGGAGACTACGAGCAGTACTTC. Translated, it gives CASRKHGDYEQYF.